The 13 T cell receptor beta chains presented below share a single source sample, sequenced in a study of shared clonotypes between healthy human individuals. Clones were sequenced by immunoSEQ multiplex PCR, and TCRdb holds only the in-frame ones, with some missing. The table has about 520,000 clones, 90% to 96% seen once. Sequenced material: naive CD4+ T cells sorted from blood. Subset defined: CD45RA+ positively selected. These receptors were taken from a woman in her twenties or thirties in good health.

V gene TRBV28 combines with J gene TRBJ1-5, with D maybe TRBD1 (5 bases). Germline V gene sequence: CDR1 MDHEN, CDR2 SYDVKM. The V and J ends lost 5 bases and 5 bases respectively, with 19 bases between them. This CDR3 spans 16 amino acids. The CDR3 nucleotides read TGTGCCAGCAGTGCCTCTCAAGAAGGGGCCCATCAGCCCCAGCATTTT. This encodes CASSASQEGAHQPQHF.

The rearrangement joins TRBV5-1 to TRBJ2-5; possibly TRBD1 for D (5 bases). Gene TRBJ2-7 matches the end of the DNA better, so the J call may be wrong. Germline V gene data show CDR1 as SGHRS and CDR2 as YFSETQ. The CDR3 length is 14 residues. CDR3 loop: CASSFNVGLYEQYF. The CDR3 region has the DNA TGCGCCAGCAGCTTCAACGTGGGGCTCTACGAGCAGTACTTC.

J is TRBJ2-2 and V is TRBV6-1, with TRBD1 matching over 7 bases. Unmatched junction bases numbered 4, after V lost 1 base and J lost 5 bases. This CDR3 is 15 amino acids long. Germline values: CDR1 MNHNS, CDR2 SASEGT. CDR3 nucleotides: TGTGCCAGCAGTGAAGTAGGGGGCTGGACCGGGGAGCTGTTTTTT. This codes for CASSEVGGWTGELFF.

In its sample, this clone was seen once. The chain uses TRBV28 and TRBJ1-1; 10 bases line up with TRBD1. The ends lost 5 bases at V and 4 bases at J; junction bases unmatched: 4. The CDR3 runs 14 residues. Germline CDR1 and CDR2: MDHEN and SYDVKM. The CDR3 spells CASSRTGGVTEAFF. CDR3 in DNA: TGTGCCAGCAGTCGGACAGGGGGTGTCACTGAAGCTTTCTTT.

The count of this clone is one. The chain is built from TRBV5-1 and TRBJ2-1; 9 nucleotides line up with TRBD2. The CDR3 has 15 residues. J was trimmed by 4 bases and V by 4 bases; bases with no gene match: 6. CDR1 SGHRS and CDR2 YFSETQ come from the germline V gene. CDR3 in amino acids: CASSDLAGKYNEQFF. The CDR3 bases are TGCGCCAGCAGCGATCTAGCGGGAAAGTACAATGAGCAGTTCTTC. The entire variable domain, with the rest obtained from reference TRBV5-1 and TRBJ2-1, is as follows: KAGVTQTPRYLIKTRGQQVTLSCSPISGHRSVSWYQQTPGQGLQFLFEYFSETQRNKGNFPGRFSGRQFSNSRSEMNVSTLELGDSALYLCASSDLAGKYNEQFFGPGTRLTVL.

This clone was seen only once. The gene calls are TRBV4-1 and TRBJ2-4, with D perhaps matching TRBD1 (6 bases). This CDR3 contains 16 residues. The V gene lost 3 bases and the J gene lost 0 bases, with 12 bases spanning the gap. Germline values: CDR1 MGHRA, CDR2 YSYEKL. The CDR3 coding sequence is TGCGCCAGCAGCCAGATCACAGGGTTAGCCAAAAACATTCAGTACTTC. Encoded protein: CASSQITGLAKNIQYF.

The rearrangement uses TRBV5-1 and TRBJ1-4; D might be TRBD1 (6 bases). The CDR3 covers 15 residues. V was cut by 4 bases and J by 3 bases, with 13 bases left in between. Per the germline V gene, CDR1 is SGHRS and CDR2 is YFSETQ. The DNA for the CDR3 is TGCGCCAGCAGCCTACCGGGACAAGCTAATGAAAAACTGTTTTTT. Translation gives CASSLPGQANEKLFF.

J is TRBJ2-2 and V is TRBV7-2; perhaps D is TRBD1 or TRBD2 (5 bases each). Germline CDR1 reads SGHTA; CDR2 reads FQGNSA. This CDR3 spans 15 amino acids. Trimming left V 5 bases short and J 2 bases short, with 12 bases between. CDR3 DNA: TGTGCCAGCAGCCGAGGGGACGGAAACACCGGGGAGCTGTTTTTT. Amino acid sequence: CASSRGDGNTGELFF.

This chain uses TRBV9 with TRBJ2-7; TRBD2 is a possible D gene (7 bases). Trimming shortened V by 4 bases and J by 0 bases, and 20 bases separated the two germline ends. CDR3 length equals 17 residues. Germline V lookup: CDR1 SGDLS, CDR2 YYNGEE. The CDR3 region has the DNA TGTGCCAGCAGCCCCCAAGGGGGGGTTTCACCCTCCTACGAGCAGTACTTC. Translated: CASSPQGGVSPSYEQYF. The variable domain in full, with the rest retrieved from reference TRBV9 and TRBJ2-7, is DSGVTQTPKHLITATGQRVTLRCSPRSGDLSVYWYQQSLDQGLQFLIQYYNGEERAKGNILERFSAQQFPDLHSELNLSSLELGDSALYFCASSPQGGVSPSYEQYFGPGTRLTVT.

The J gene is TRBJ2-7, the V gene TRBV18, with TRBD2 as a possible D gene (6 bases). Trimming took 3 bases from V and 5 from J, leaving 14 bases between them. Germline CDR1 KGHSH, CDR2 LQKENI. CDR3 length equals 14 residues. DNA for the CDR3: TGTGCCAGCTCACCCGAGAGCCGCGGGGACGAGCAGTACTTC. This translates into CASSPESRGDEQYF.

This sequence joins TRBV14 and TRBJ2-1, with D unclear. The germline V and J ends were trimmed by 1 base and 4 bases, with 14 bases remaining between them. Germline V gives CDR1 SGHDN, CDR2 FVKESK. The CDR3 consists of 16 residues. The CDR3 here is CASSQGITFRYNEQFF. CDR3 coding DNA: TGTGCCAGCAGCCAAGGTATTACGTTTAGGTACAATGAGCAGTTCTTC.

This CDR3 reads CASSRTGLEKNAFF. In DNA form, the CDR3 reads TGTGCCAGCTCACGGACGGGCCTCGAAAAAAATGCTTTCTTT. The V call is TRBV18, the J call TRBJ1-1, with D unresolved. CDR1 is KGHSH, CDR2 LQKENI, per germline. Trimming took off 4 bases at V and 11 bases at J, with 20 bases between the two ends. This CDR3 is 14 amino acids long.

This chain joins TRBV29-1 and TRBJ1-2, with D uncertain. V was trimmed by 3 bases and J by 8 bases, leaving 19 bases between them. Germline CDR1 reads SQVTM; CDR2 reads ANQGSEA. The CDR3 spans 14 residues. CDR3 protein: CSVDSESGFQGYTF. Written as DNA, the CDR3 is TGCAGCGTTGATTCGGAGTCCGGATTCCAGGGCTACACCTTC.